The rows below give T cell receptor beta chains drawn from one sample of a study of T-cell reconstitution after alpha-beta-depleted transplantation in children. MiXCR, run by TCRdb on the PCR reads, gives a single entry per CDR3 protein. The sample holds hundreds of thousands of distinct CDR3 sequences, 30% to 35% seen once. The sample was PBMCs from the stem cell graft donor, taken from the stem cell graft. The origin of the receptors is a human donor who donated a stem cell graft to a child with aplastic anemia. CDR3s include the opening cysteine and the closing phenylalanine or tryptophan. D genes are given only for firm matches. Not every row has a clone size; where given, it reads once, few, many or a size class.

length	J	V	size	D	DNA	CDR3
13	TRBJ1-3	TRBV20-1	.	.	TGCAGTGCTAGTCCGGGATCTGGAAACACCATATATTTT	CSASPGSGNTIYF
16	TRBJ2-2	TRBV20-1	.	TRBD2	TGCAGTGCTAGTTCAGGACTAGCGGGACTCACCGGGGAGCTGTTTTTT	CSASSGLAGLTGELFF
13	TRBJ1-1	TRBV14	.	TRBD1	TGTGCCAGCAGCTCGGACAGGAGCGGTGAAGCTTTCTTT	CASSSDRSGEAFF
13	TRBJ2-1	TRBV7-2	few	.	TGTGCCAGCAGCTTAGAGGTACGGAATGAGCAGTTCTTC	CASSLEVRNEQFF
13	TRBJ1-6	TRBV30	.	.	TGTGCCTGGAGTGTACAGGTTAATTCACCCCTCCACTTT	CAWSVQVNSPLHF
15	TRBJ2-1	TRBV29-1	.	TRBD2	TGCAGCGTTGAAGGAACTAGCGGCTCCTACAATGAGCAGTTCTTC	CSVEGTSGSYNEQFF
14	TRBJ1-5	TRBV7-7	.	.	TGTGCCAGCTCGCGCAGGGTAGGGAATCAGCCCCAGCATTTT	CASSRRVGNQPQHF
16	TRBJ2-3	TRBV4-2	few	TRBD2	TGTGCCAGCAGCCAAGATCTAGCGGGGGGGGCAGATACGCAGTATTTT	CASSQDLAGGADTQYF
13	TRBJ2-6	TRBV30	.	.	TGTGCCTGGAGTGCGTCCGGGGCCAACGTCCTGACTTTC	CAWSASGANVLTF
15	TRBJ1-4	TRBV5-5	few	.	TGTGCCAGCAGCTTGCGGTTCCAGGGGTTCGAAAAACTGTTTTTT	CASSLRFQGFEKLFF
16	TRBJ2-4	TRBV25-1	.	.	TGTGCCAGCAGTGAGGAGGGGGGATTAGCCAAAAACATTCAGTACTTC	CASSEEGGLAKNIQYF
12	TRBJ1-1	TRBV12-3/TRBV12-4	.	.	TGTGCCAGCAGTAACAGAAACACTGAAGCTTTCTTT	CASSNRNTEAFF
14	TRBJ1-1	TRBV20-1	few	TRBD1	TGCAGTGCGCGACAGGGAAGAGGGAACACTGAAGCTTTCTTT	CSARQGRGNTEAFF
15	TRBJ2-1	TRBV6-4	few	.	TGTGCCAGCAGTGACTCGGGACGGCCTTACAATGAGCAGTTCTTC	CASSDSGRPYNEQFF
15	TRBJ2-6	TRBV7-2	few	TRBD1	TGTGCCGCAACAGGGGTTATGTCTGGGGCCAACGTCCTGACTTTC	CAATGVMSGANVLTF